This TCR beta chain is drawn from a study of T cells in Graves' hyperthyroidism and ophthalmopathy. General observations from the study: Most thyroid-expanded clonotypes above 0.001 were also found in blood. A model of 13 V-J features distinguished ophthalmopathy from stable hyperthyroidism. Progression to ophthalmopathy was predicted a median of 6.5 months early.

A few counts support this clonotype. Antigen: not known. Thyroid ultrasound, orbital computed tomography, clinical symptoms, and serum thyroxine and TRAb underpinned diagnoses. Regions amplified from RNA transcripts were the TCR beta CDR3 regions. When the TCR CDR3 underwent first-round RT-PCR, the HTBI primer set was used. MiXCR was run by TCRdb on the multiplex PCR reads, yielding one entry per CDR3 protein. The sample holds a few hundred thousand distinct CDR3 sequences, around a fifth seen once. Deletions cut 4 bases from V and 2 bases from J, with 13 bases between. CDR3 length equals 15 residues. Germline V gene data show CDR1 as ENHRY and CDR2 as SYGVKD.

The receptor's source is a woman in her 70s with Graves' ophthalmopathy. The sequencing sample was made of blood. This sequence joins TRBV10-3 and TRBJ2-3, with D perhaps being TRBD1 or TRBD2 (5 bases each). CDR3 DNA sequence: TGTGCCATCAGTGGCCGGGACGGGTACACAGATACGCAGTATTTT. It specifies CAISGRDGYTDTQYF.